This T cell receptor (beta chain) was captured by sequencing in a study of blood T cell repertoires in COVID-19. Per the study methods: Researchers report that nucleated cell counts were estimated from reference gene primer amplification. The data were produced by immunoSEQ multiplex PCR, yet TCRdb's version contains in-frame clones alone and is incomplete. The DNA gave D and trimming, while V, J and clone size come from that table. The data hold around 300,000 clones, with over 80% observed a single time. The clonotype originates from a woman between 35 and 50 years old with acute or convalescent COVID-19. The sequencing input was peripheral blood.

CDR3 region: CASNLEQGYEQYV. The CDR3 DNA is TGTGCCAGCAACCTAGAACAGGGGTACGAGCAGTACGTC. The V and J genes are TRBV2 and TRBJ2-7; 7 nucleotides match TRBD1. Germline CDR1 reads SNHLY; CDR2 reads FYNNEI. Germline trimming cut 7 bases from V and 4 bases from J; bases unmatched to any gene: 7. The CDR3 contains 13 residues.